The sequence of this TCR beta chain was determined in a study of Graves' ophthalmopathy and Graves' hyperthyroidism (dated by TCRdb to the late 2010s). About the investigation overall: Peripheral blood samples were taken at the time of initial diagnosis, before any treatment was given. TCR beta repertoire signatures were used to distinguish Graves' ophthalmopathy from Graves' hyperthyroidism and to predict progression to ophthalmopathy. In total, 135 blood samples were TCR-sequenced: approximately 42 ophthalmopathy, over 70 hyperthyroidism and roughly 17 hyperthyroidism-to-ophthalmopathy patients. To explore V-J signatures that distinguish ophthalmopathy from hyperthyroidism, a discovery set of 100 patients was enrolled, made up of 43 with ophthalmopathy and under 65 with stable hyperthyroidism. An independent validation cohort was composed of around 19 hyperthyroidism patients and around 16 patients who later progressed from hyperthyroidism to ophthalmopathy. T-cell repertoires of thyroid tissue and blood were compared in several hyperthyroidism patients. After sampling, hyperthyroidism patients received methimazole starting at 30 mg daily, and ophthalmopathy patients received high-dose intravenous methylprednisolone. The roughly 94 discovery patients were randomly split 7:3 into training and test sets. Beyond this particular receptor, the publication reports: Most expanded thyroid clonotypes with a frequency above 0.001 also appeared in blood, which suggests that blood repertoires may reflect the immune response in the thyroid. Sample size was not predetermined statistically, and investigators were not blinded to group allocation. The 13-signature model separated ophthalmopathy from stable hyperthyroidism with around 90% sensitivity and approximately 83% specificity in cross-validation, and 80%/75% in the test set. In validation, the model predicted ophthalmopathy progression with more than 55% sensitivity and approximately 72% specificity; roughly eleven predicted patients were CT-confirmed with GO in a median of around 6 months.

TCR beta CDR3 regions were amplified from RNA transcripts for repertoire sequencing. A first-round RT-PCR used HTBI primers with the Qiagen OneStep RT-PCR kit, followed by a second-round multiplex PCR, size selection and purification. Libraries were sequenced on an Illumina HiSeq2000 using paired-end 100 bp reads. In the authors' own workflow: SOAPnuke was used to process the reads, removing any read that contained adapters or uncalled bases, had a mean Phred below 15, or lacked an exact match to the constant primer or identifier. High-quality paired reads were merged with COPE v1.2.5. Each unique nucleotide sequence was defined as a clonotype, and clonotypes were aligned to IMGT TRB V, D and J references with MiTCR v1.1. The analysis was limited to V-J combinations with a frequency above 0.0001, which together covered about 99% of repertoires. A TCR clonal expansion and chaos score per V-J combination was defined as the ratio of F50 clonal expansion to chaos observed in the TCRdist matrix. Welch's t-statistics and random forest were used to reduce the features to 10 to 15 V-J combinations, which were then used as input to a naive Bayes classifier. Thyroid-blood repertoire similarity was quantified with the Morisita-Horn index. Using fastp at Q25 and MiXCR, TCRdb reprocessed the public reads and kept productive beta chains. Each record represents a unique CDR3 protein, reported with the most common genes and DNA among its rows. What appears here as the V and J calls and clone size reflects TCRdb's work, not the paper's. The sample table holds 350,000 to 400,000 distinct CDR3 sequences, of which around 19% were seen once. Jointly, the top ten make up roughly 1.5% of the sample.

With respect to this clonotype: The antigen it binds to is not known. There are no base qualities to consult, and no much larger clone falls within one base.

Patients with ophthalmopathy had moderately to severely active disease, with a Clinical Activity Score of 3 or more, a NOSPECS grade of 4 or more, and a disease duration of less than 3 months. Patients were excluded if they had other autoimmune diseases, uncontrolled infections, pregnancy or lactation. Diagnosis relied on clinical symptoms, serum thyroxine, TRAb, thyroid ultrasound and orbital computed tomography. Ficoll-Paque density gradient centrifugation was used to isolate PBMCs from approximately 10 ml of fresh peripheral blood. Total RNA was extracted using Trizol reagent, and RNA quality was checked on an Agilent 2100 Bioanalyzer. This receptor was identified in a woman aged 18-29 years with Graves' ophthalmopathy. Donor details come from another sample of the same person, matched by shared clones. The specimen was peripheral blood.

CDR3 loop: CASSFSEGYEQYF. The DNA sequence reads TGTGCCAGCAGTTTCTCAGAAGGCTACGAGCAGTACTTC. The sequence links TRBV28 to TRBJ2-7; the D gene cannot be resolved reliably. From the cysteine up to the phenylalanine, the CDR3 has a length of 13 residues. The CDR3 DNA has 39 bases and is translated from base 1. Taken from the germline V gene, the CDR1 and CDR2 loops are MDHEN and SYDVKM. Trimming costs V 3 bases and J 3 bases, and their ends lie 9 bases apart. Beyond the CDR3, the reference TRBV28 and TRBJ2-7 genes provide the residues; the full variable domain reads: DVKVTQSSRYLVKRTGEKVFLECVQDMDHENMFWYRQDPGLGLRLIYFSYDVKMKEKGDIPEGYSVSREKKERFSLILESASTNQTSMYLCASSFSEGYEQYFGPGTRLTVT.